Presented here are 22 T cell receptor beta chains from one specimen sequenced in a study of Ad26.COV2.S vaccination and SARS-CoV-2 variants. Profiling relied on immunoSEQ multiplex PCR, and the TCRdb table lists in-frame clones only, not all of them. This repertoire shows about 350,000 clones, approximately 90% found once; its top ten account for approximately 4.5%. Treatment noted: some 20 received Ad26.COV2.S at low or high dose, single or two shots; several received placebo; per-sample allocation not given. It was on day 63 after the first vaccine or placebo injection that samples were taken. The sample in question was peripheral blood, obtained in a trial of Ad26.COV2.S vaccine versus placebo. The receptor set was obtained from a person between 18 and 65 years old who received the Ad26.COV2.S COVID-19 vaccine or a placebo.

V is TRBV5-1 and J is TRBJ2-5; D gene uncertain. This CDR3 spans 11 amino acids. V was shortened by 3 bases and J by 5 bases, with 5 bases between the two germline ends. The germline gives CDR1 SGHRS, CDR2 YFSETQ. The CDR3 reads CASSSRETQYF. Here the CDR3 DNA reads TGCGCCAGCAGCTCGAGGGAGACCCAGTACTTC.

This clone was picked up one time. V is TRBV20-1 and J is TRBJ2-7, with no clear D. The length of the CDR3 is 12 residues. Germline V gene data show CDR1 as DFQATT and CDR2 as SNEGSKA (reference sequence). Trimming took off 3 bases at V and 2 bases at J, with 8 bases between the two ends. CDR3: CSASGKTYEQYF. The CDR3 region has the DNA TGCAGTGCTAGTGGCAAGACCTACGAGCAGTACTTC.

The chain couples TRBV19 to TRBJ1-1; D is unclear. Germline CDR1 is LNHDA and CDR2 is SQIVND (reference sequence). V was cut by 3 bases and J by 1 base, with 6 bases left in between. The CDR3 totals 13 residues. Written as DNA, the CDR3 is TGTGCCAGTAGTATGGCCCCGAACACTGAAGCTTTCTTT. Its protein product is CASSMAPNTEAFF.

This clone was seen only a few times. Other nucleotide sequences in the sample specify the same CDR3. CDR3 DNA sequence: TGTGCCAGTAGTATACAGGCAGTTGGCACTGAAGCTTTCTTT. This sequence encodes CASSIQAVGTEAFF. J is TRBJ1-1 and V is TRBV19; D is ambiguous. The CDR3 is 14 amino acids. Trimming stripped 2 bases from V and 4 bases from J, with 11 bases between. Germline V gene sequence: CDR1 LNHDA, CDR2 SQIVND (reference sequence). The full variable domain, its missing parts supplied by reference TRBV19 and TRBJ1-1, is DGGITQSPKYLFRKEGQNVTLSCEQNLNHDAMYWYRQDPGQGLRLIYYSQIVNDFQKGDIAEGYSVSREKKESFPLTVTSAQKNPTAFYLCASSIQAVGTEAFFGQGTRLTVV.

The chain couples TRBV5-1 to TRBJ2-5; no definite D call. The CDR3 extends over 15 amino acids. CDR1 is SGHRS, CDR2 YFSETQ, per germline. V lost 1 base to trimming and J lost 5 bases, with 15 bases between them. In DNA, the CDR3 is TGCGCCAGCAGCTTGACAGACCCTCTGATGGAGACCCAGTACTTC. It translates to CASSLTDPLMETQYF.

This clone appeared a single time. The chain is built from TRBV6-2 or TRBV6-3 and TRBJ2-5; weak D call: TRBD2 (6 bases). The CDR3 sequence is 15 residues long. Trimming left V 2 bases short and J 2 bases short, with 12 bases between. Germline lookup yields CDR1 MNHEY and CDR2 SVGEGT. This CDR3 is CASSYSGLTQETQYF. The CDR3 region has the DNA TGTGCCAGCAGTTACAGCGGGCTAACACAAGAGACCCAGTACTTC.

This clone came up a few times. The V gene is TRBV6-5, the J gene TRBJ1-5; 11 bases fit TRBD1. The V gene end was trimmed by 4 bases and the J gene end by 6 bases; junction bases not matched to a gene: 2. The CDR3 spans 14 residues. Germline V lookup: CDR1 MNHEY, CDR2 SVGAGI. As DNA, the CDR3 is TGTGCCAGCAGTTCCGGGACAGGGGGTCAGCCCCAGCATTTT. Its translation is CASSSGTGGQPQHF.

This chain connects TRBV6-5 to TRBJ2-5, with 7 bases that match TRBD1. Germline CDR1 and CDR2: MNHEY and SVGAGI. V shed 6 bases, J shed 1 base, and the junction held 2 bases outside the gene matches. CDR3 length equals 13 residues. Written as DNA, the CDR3 is TGTGCCAGCAGCCGGGACAGCCAAGAGACCCAGTACTTC. Amino acid sequence: CASSRDSQETQYF.

The V and J genes are TRBV5-5 and TRBJ2-1; D not certain. Trimming shortened V by 0 bases and J by 4 bases, and 5 bases separated the two germline ends. This CDR3 region has 13 residues. Germline V gives CDR1 SGHKS, CDR2 YYEKEE (reference sequence). This CDR3 reads CASSLGQYNEQFF. The DNA for the CDR3 is TGTGCCAGCAGCTTGGGTCAGTACAATGAGCAGTTCTTC.

The rearrangement uses TRBV7-9 and TRBJ2-7; TRBD1 aligns across 7 bases. CDR1 SEHNR and CDR2 FQNEAQ come from the germline V gene (reference sequence). The length of the CDR3 is 16 residues. Trimming removed 1 base from V and 2 bases from J; junction bases left unmatched: 8. In DNA, the CDR3 is TGTGCCAGCAGCTTAGGAGTCCGGGACAGCGCCTACGAGCAGTACTTC. Amino acid sequence: CASSLGVRDSAYEQYF.

This chain joins TRBV9 and TRBJ2-1, with TRBD1 matching over 9 bases. The CDR3 is made up of 14 amino acids. Losses at the gene ends were 4 bases for V and 8 bases for J; bases not matched to a gene: 7. The germline gives CDR1 SGDLS, CDR2 YYNGEE. DNA for the CDR3: TGTGCCAGCAGCTTTAGGACAGGGGAGTATGAGCAGTTCTTC. Residues: CASSFRTGEYEQFF.

The CDR3 reads CASSESPYSNQPQHF. DNA for the CDR3: TGTGCCAGCAGCGAATCGCCTTATAGCAATCAGCCCCAGCATTTT. This chain connects TRBV2 to TRBJ1-5, with D unresolved. Trimming shortened V by 6 bases and J by 0 bases, and 12 bases separated the two germline ends. The CDR3 consists of 15 residues. Germline CDR1 is SNHLY and CDR2 is FYNNEI.

The CDR3 nucleotides are TGCGCCAGCAGCCAAGGCCCGGGACAGGGTGAACTGTTTTTT. Its protein product is CASSQGPGQGELFF. This chain connects TRBV4-1 to TRBJ1-4; 9 bases agree with TRBD1. Trimming removed 1 base from V and 12 bases from J; junction bases left unmatched: 6. Germline CDR1 MGHRA, CDR2 YSYEKL. This CDR3 is 14 amino acids long.

V usage is TRBV5-4 and J usage is TRBJ2-5; perhaps TRBD2 as D (6 bases). From germline, CDR1 is SGHNT and CDR2 YYREEE (reference sequence). The CDR3 is 13 residues long. Trimming stripped 1 base from V and 5 bases from J, with 9 bases between. CDR3 DNA sequence: TGTGCCAGCAGCTTGCGGGACTCTGAGACCCAGTACTTC. Its protein is CASSLRDSETQYF. Complete variable domain (other parts from reference TRBV5-4 and TRBJ2-5): ETGVTQSPTHLIKTRGQQVTLRCSSQSGHNTVSWYQQALGQGPQFIFQYYREEENGRGNFPPRFSGLQFPNYSSELNVNALELDDSALYLCASSLRDSETQYFGPGTRLLVL.

This clone showed up just a few times. The chain recombines TRBV7-8 with TRBJ2-3; perhaps TRBD1 as D (6 bases). The V and J ends lost 5 bases and 6 bases respectively, with 18 bases between them. The CDR3 runs 15 residues. Germline V lookup: CDR1 SGHVS, CDR2 FQNEAQ. CDR3 coding DNA: TGTGCCAGCAGCAAGCAGGGGACCCAGCGGGATACGCAGTATTTT. It codes for CASSKQGTQRDTQYF. The whole variable domain, filled in from reference TRBV7-8 and TRBJ2-3, reads GAGVSQSPRYKVAKRGQDVALRCDPISGHVSLFWYQQALGQGPEFLTYFQNEAQLDKSGLPSDRFFAERPEGSVSTLKIQRTQQEDSAVYLCASSKQGTQRDTQYFGPGTRLTVL.

V usage is TRBV18 and J usage is TRBJ2-7; possibly TRBD2 for D (6 bases). CDR3 length: 13 amino acids. Germline V gene lookup returns CDR1 KGHSH and CDR2 LQKENI. V was cut by 4 bases and J by 7 bases, with 14 bases left in between. The CDR3 loop is CASSLGLREEQYF. The CDR3 DNA sequence: TGTGCCAGCTCACTGGGACTCCGTGAGGAGCAGTACTTC.

The V and J genes are TRBV27 and TRBJ2-7, with TRBD1 matching over 8 bases. The germline CDR1 and CDR2 sequences are MNHEY and SMNVEV (reference sequence). V dropped 4 bases and J dropped 4; count of bases not matched to a gene: 6. This CDR3 spans 14 amino acids. For the CDR3, the DNA is TGTGCCAGCAGTTCGGGACAGGCAACATACGAGCAGTACTTC. Translation gives CASSSGQATYEQYF.

This chain connects TRBV25-1 to TRBJ2-7; D perhaps matches TRBD1 (6 bases). This CDR3 has 16 residues. Germline assignment: CDR1 MGHDK and CDR2 SYGVNS. V dropped 6 bases and J dropped 5 bases, with 23 bases sitting between them. CDR3 sequence (DNA): TGTGCCAGCAGCCCCAAGGAGGCAGGGGTATGGGACGAGCAGTACTTC. It translates to CASSPKEAGVWDEQYF.

The chain links TRBV6-5 to TRBJ2-3; D not certain. This CDR3 spans 13 amino acids. V gave up 2 bases and J gave up 7 bases, with 10 bases separating them. Germline CDR1 is MNHEY and CDR2 is SVGAGI. This CDR3 reads CASSYNRFNTQYF. For the CDR3, the DNA is TGTGCCAGCAGTTACAATAGGTTTAATACGCAGTATTTT.

This chain connects TRBV7-9 to TRBJ2-5, with unresolved D. The ends were cut back, 1 base at V and 0 bases at J, with 9 bases in the middle. The CDR3 has 15 amino acids. Germline V gene data show CDR1 as SEHNR and CDR2 as FQNEAQ (reference sequence). In DNA form, the CDR3 reads TGTGCCAGCAGCTTAGGGTCGACGGACCAAGAGACCCAGTACTTC. This encodes CASSLGSTDQETQYF.

The gene calls are TRBV9 and TRBJ2-7; 7 nucleotides match TRBD1. The V gene's germline CDR1 is SGDLS and CDR2 YYNGEE. The CDR3 length is 14 residues. V lost 3 bases and J lost 5; bases outside the gene matches: 8. The CDR3 is CASSAGTVFDEQYF. The CDR3 nucleotides read TGTGCCAGCAGCGCCGGGACAGTCTTTGACGAGCAGTACTTC.

The chain is built from TRBV28 and TRBJ2-3, with 13 bases lining up with TRBD2. Losses at the gene ends were 5 bases for V and 3 bases for J; bases not matched to a gene: 14. The V gene's germline CDR1 is MDHEN and CDR2 SYDVKM. The CDR3 spans 19 residues. The CDR3 sequence is CASSLSPPGTSGKTDTQYF. The DNA of the CDR3 is TGTGCCAGCAGTCTCTCCCCCCCGGGGACTAGCGGGAAAACAGATACGCAGTATTTT.